This T cell receptor beta chain comes out of a study of T cell responses to AZD1222 COVID-19 vaccine. Study-wide points: Rises in breadth and depth of Spike-specific TCRs came after two AZD1222 doses. The donor group comprised mostly white British people and more females; the analysis possibly underestimated clonal diversity.

Using immunoSEQ multiplex PCR, the repertoire was profiled, and TCRdb retains in-frame clones only, with some absent. Of about 140,000 clones in the sample, about 92% are singletons; the top ten hold just over 3%. With regard to this clone: Antigen: not known.

The CDR3 length is 17 residues. V lost 1 base to trimming and J lost 0 bases; unmatched junction nucleotides: 2. Germline lookup yields CDR1 SGHTA and CDR2 FQGNSA. The J gene is TRBJ2-2, the V gene TRBV7-2; TRBD2 aligns across 10 bases. This receptor was taken from an adult in good health. The material was peripheral blood, obtained on day 0 of AZD1222 vaccination. The DNA for the CDR3 is TGTGCCAGCAGCTTAGTGGGGACTAGCGCGAACACCGGGGAGCTGTTTTTT. Translating it yields CASSLVGTSANTGELFF.